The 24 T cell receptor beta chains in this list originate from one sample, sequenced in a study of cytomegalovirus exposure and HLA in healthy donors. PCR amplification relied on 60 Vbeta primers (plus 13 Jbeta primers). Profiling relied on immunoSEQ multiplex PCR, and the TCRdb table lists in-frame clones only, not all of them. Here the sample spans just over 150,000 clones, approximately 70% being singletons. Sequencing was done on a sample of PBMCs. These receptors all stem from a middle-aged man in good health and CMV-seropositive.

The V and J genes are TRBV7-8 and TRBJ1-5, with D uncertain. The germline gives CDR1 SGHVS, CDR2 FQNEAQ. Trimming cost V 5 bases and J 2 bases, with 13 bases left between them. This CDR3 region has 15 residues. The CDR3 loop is CASSGRNYGNQPQHF. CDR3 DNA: TGTGCCAGCAGCGGCAGGAATTATGGCAATCAGCCCCAGCATTTT.

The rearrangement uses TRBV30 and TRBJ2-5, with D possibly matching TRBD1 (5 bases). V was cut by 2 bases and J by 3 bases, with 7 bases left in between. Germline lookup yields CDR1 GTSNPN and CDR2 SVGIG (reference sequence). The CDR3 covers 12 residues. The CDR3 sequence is CAWSPGKETQYF. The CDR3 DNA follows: TGTGCCTGGAGTCCAGGGAAAGAGACCCAGTACTTC.

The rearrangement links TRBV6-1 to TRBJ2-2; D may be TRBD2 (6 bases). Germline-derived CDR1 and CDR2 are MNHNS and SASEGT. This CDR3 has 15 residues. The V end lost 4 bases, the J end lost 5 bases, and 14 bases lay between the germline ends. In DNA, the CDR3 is TGTGCCAGCAGTGGCGGGACTCCCCTTACCGGGGAGCTGTTTTTT. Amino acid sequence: CASSGGTPLTGELFF.

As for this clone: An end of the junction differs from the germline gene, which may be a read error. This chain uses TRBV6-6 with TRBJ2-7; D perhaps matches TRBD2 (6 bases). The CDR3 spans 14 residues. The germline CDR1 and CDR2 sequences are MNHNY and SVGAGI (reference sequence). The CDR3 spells CASSPVGGRYGQYF. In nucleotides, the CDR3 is TGTGCCAGCAGTCCTGTCGGGGGTAGGTACGGGCAGTACTTC.

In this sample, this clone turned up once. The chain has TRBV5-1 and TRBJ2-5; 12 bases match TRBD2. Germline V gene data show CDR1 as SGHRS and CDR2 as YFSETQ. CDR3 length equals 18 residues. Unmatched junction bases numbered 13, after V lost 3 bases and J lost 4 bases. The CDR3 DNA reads TGCGCCAGCAGCTCTCGACTAGCGGGGGCCGGGGGGGGAGAGACCCAGTACTTC. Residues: CASSSRLAGAGGGETQYF. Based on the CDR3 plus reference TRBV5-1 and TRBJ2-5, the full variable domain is KAGVTQTPRYLIKTRGQQVTLSCSPISGHRSVSWYQQTPGQGLQFLFEYFSETQRNKGNFPGRFSGRQFSNSRSEMNVSTLELGDSALYLCASSSRLAGAGGGETQYFGPGTRLLVL.

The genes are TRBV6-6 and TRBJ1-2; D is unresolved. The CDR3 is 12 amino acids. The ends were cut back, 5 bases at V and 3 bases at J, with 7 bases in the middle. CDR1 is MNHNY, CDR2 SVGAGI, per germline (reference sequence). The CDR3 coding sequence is TGTGCCAGCAGTCCCCGGGACTATGGCTACACCTTC. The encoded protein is CASSPRDYGYTF.

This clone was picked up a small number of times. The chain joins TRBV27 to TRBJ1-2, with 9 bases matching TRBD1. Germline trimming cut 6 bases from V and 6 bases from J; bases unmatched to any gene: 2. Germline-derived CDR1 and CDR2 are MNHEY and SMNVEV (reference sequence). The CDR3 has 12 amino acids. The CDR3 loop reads CASRGTGNGYTF. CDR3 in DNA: TGTGCCAGCAGGGGGACAGGGAATGGCTACACCTTC.

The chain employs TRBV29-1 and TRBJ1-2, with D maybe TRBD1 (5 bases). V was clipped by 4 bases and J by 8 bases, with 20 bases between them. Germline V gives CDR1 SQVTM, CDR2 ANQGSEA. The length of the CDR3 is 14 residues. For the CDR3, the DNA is TGCAGCGTTGTTTCGAACCCCAGGGTTAAGGGCTACACCTTC. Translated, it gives CSVVSNPRVKGYTF.

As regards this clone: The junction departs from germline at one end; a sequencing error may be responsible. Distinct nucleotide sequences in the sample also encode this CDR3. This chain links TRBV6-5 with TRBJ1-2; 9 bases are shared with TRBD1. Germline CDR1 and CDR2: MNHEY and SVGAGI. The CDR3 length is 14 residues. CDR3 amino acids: CASRPRDRDYGYTF. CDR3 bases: TGTGCCAGCAGACCACGGGACAGGGACTATGGCTACACCTTT.

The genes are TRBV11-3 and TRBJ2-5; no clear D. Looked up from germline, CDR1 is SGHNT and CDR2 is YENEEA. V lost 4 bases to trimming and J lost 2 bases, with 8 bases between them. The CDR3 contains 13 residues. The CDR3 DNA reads TGTGCCAGCAGCTACGAACAGCAAGAGACCCAGTACTTC. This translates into CASSYEQQETQYF.

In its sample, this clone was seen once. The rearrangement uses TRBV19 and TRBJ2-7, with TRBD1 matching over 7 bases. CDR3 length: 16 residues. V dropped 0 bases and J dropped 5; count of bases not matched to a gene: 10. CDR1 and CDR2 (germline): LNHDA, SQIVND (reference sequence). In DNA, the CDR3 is TGTGCCAGTAGTATAGACGAGGCGACAGGGCTCAACGAGCAGTACTTC. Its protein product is CASSIDEATGLNEQYF.

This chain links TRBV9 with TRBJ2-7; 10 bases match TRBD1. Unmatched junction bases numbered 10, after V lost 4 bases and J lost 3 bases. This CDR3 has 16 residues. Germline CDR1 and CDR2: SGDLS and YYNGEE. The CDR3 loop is CASSLNPGQGNYEQYF. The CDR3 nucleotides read TGTGCCAGCAGCTTGAATCCGGGACAGGGGAACTACGAGCAGTACTTC.

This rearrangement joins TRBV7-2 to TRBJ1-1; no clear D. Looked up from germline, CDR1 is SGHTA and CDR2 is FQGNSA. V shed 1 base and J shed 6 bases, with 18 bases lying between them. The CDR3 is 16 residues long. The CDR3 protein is CASSLVGLEGAAEAFF. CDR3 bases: TGTGCCAGCAGCTTAGTAGGATTAGAGGGAGCTGCTGAAGCTTTCTTT.

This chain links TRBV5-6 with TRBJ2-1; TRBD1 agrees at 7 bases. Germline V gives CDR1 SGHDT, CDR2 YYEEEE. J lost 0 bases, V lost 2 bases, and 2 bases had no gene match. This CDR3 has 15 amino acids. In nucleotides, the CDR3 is TGTGCCAGCAGCTTACAGGGGCCCTCCTACAATGAGCAGTTCTTC. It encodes CASSLQGPSYNEQFF.

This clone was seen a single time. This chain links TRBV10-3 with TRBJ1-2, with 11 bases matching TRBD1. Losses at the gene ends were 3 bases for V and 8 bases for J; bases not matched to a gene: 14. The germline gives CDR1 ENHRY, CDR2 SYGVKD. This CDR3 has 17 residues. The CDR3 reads CAISDRGAGQGAWGYTF. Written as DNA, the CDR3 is TGTGCCATCAGTGACAGGGGGGCCGGACAGGGGGCTTGGGGCTACACCTTC.

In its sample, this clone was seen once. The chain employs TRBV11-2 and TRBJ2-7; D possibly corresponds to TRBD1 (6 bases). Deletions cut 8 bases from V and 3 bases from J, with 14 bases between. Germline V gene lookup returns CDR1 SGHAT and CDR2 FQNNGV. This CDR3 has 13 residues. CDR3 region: CASCPGTLYEQYF. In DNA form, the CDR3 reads TGTGCCAGCTGTCCAGGGACACTCTACGAGCAGTACTTC.

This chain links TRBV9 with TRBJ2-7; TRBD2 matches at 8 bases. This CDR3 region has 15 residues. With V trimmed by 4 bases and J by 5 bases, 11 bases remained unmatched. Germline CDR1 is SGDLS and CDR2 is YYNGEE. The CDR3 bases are TGTGCCAGCAGCCCCGGGGGGGGGCTTCTCCACGAGCAGTACTTC. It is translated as CASSPGGGLLHEQYF.

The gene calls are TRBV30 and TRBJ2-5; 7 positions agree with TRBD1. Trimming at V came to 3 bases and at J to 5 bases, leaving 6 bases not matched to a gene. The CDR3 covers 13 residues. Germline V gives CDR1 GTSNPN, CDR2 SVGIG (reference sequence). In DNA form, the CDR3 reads TGTGCCTGGAGACAGGGGATATCGGAGACCCAGTACTTC. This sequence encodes CAWRQGISETQYF.

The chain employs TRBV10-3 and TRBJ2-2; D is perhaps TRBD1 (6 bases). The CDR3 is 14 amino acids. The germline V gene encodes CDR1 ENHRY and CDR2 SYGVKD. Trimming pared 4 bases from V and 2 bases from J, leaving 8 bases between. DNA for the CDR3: TGTGCCATCAGTGGACAGGACAACACCGGGGAGCTGTTTTTT. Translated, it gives CAISGQDNTGELFF.

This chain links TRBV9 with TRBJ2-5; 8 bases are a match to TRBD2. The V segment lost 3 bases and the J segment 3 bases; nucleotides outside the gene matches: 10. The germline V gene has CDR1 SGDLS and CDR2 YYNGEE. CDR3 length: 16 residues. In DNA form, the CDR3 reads TGTGCCAGCAGCGGGCCAGCGGGGGCCGGAAAAGAGACCCAGTACTTC. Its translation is CASSGPAGAGKETQYF.

This chain's CDR3 is CASSSGVTGIYTEAFF. CDR3 bases: TGTGCCAGCAGCTCGGGGGTCACAGGTATCTACACTGAAGCTTTCTTT. This sequence joins TRBV5-4 and TRBJ1-1, with a weak D call TRBD1 (5 bases). The CDR3 spans 16 residues. The ends were cut back, 3 bases at V and 3 bases at J, with 18 bases in the middle. CDR1 and CDR2 from the germline V gene are SGHNT and YYREEE (reference sequence).

The CDR3 bases are TGCGCCAGCGCCTCGTCTAGCGGGGGGGCCTCAGATACGCAGTATTTT. Translation gives CASASSSGGASDTQYF. The gene calls are TRBV5-1 and TRBJ2-3, with 12 bases identical to TRBD2. After removal of 7 bases from V and 4 bases from J, the junction contained 10 bases not matched to a gene. Germline V gene data show CDR1 as SGHRS and CDR2 as YFSETQ. The CDR3 covers 16 residues.

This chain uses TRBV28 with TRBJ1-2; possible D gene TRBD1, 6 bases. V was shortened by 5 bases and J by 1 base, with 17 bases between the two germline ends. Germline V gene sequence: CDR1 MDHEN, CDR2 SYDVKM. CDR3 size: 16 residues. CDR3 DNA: TGTGCCAGCAGTCATTACAGGGTACAAAGTAACTATGGCTACACCTTC. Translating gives CASSHYRVQSNYGYTF.

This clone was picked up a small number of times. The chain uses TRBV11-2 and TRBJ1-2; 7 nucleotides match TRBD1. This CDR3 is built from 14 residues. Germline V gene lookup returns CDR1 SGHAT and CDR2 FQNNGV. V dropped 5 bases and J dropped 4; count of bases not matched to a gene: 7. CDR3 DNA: TGTGCCAGCAGCCGACCGGGACAGTTCTATGGCTACACCTTC. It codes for CASSRPGQFYGYTF.